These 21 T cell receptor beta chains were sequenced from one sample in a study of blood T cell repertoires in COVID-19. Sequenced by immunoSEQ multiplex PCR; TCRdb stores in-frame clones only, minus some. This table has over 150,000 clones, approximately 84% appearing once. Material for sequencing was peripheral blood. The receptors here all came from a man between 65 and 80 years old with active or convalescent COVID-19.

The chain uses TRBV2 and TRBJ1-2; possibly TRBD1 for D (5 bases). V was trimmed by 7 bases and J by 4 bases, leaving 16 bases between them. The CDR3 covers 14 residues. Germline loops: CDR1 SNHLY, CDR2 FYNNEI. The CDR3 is CASTSQGTPYGYTF. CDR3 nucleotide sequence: TGTGCCAGCACGAGTCAGGGTACACCCTATGGCTACACCTTC.

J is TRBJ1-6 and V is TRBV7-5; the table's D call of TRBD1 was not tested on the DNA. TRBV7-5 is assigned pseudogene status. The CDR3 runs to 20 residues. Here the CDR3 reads CARSRVRDREFDSYNSPLHF. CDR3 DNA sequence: TGTGCCAGAAGCCGAGTCCGGGACAGGGAGTTTGACTCCTATAATTCACCCCTCCACTTT.

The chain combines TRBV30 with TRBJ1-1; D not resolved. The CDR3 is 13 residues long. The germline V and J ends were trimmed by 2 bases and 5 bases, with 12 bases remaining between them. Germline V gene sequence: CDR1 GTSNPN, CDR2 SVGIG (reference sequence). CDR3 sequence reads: CAWSYLGGTEAFF. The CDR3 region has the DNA TGTGCCTGGAGTTACTTGGGAGGGACTGAAGCTTTCTTT.

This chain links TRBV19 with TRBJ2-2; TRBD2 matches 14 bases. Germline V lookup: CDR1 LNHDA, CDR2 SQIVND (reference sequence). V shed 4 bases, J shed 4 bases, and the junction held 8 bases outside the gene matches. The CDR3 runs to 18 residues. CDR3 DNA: TGTGCCAGTAGTACAGGACTAGCGGGGGGCCGGATCACCGGGGAGCTGTTTTTT. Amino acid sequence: CASSTGLAGGRITGELFF.

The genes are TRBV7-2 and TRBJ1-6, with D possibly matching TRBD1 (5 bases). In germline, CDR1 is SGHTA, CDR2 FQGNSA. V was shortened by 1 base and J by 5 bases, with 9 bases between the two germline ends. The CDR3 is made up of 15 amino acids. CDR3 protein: CASSLGQRNNSPLHF. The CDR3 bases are TGTGCCAGCAGCTTAGGACAGCGAAATAATTCACCCCTCCACTTT.

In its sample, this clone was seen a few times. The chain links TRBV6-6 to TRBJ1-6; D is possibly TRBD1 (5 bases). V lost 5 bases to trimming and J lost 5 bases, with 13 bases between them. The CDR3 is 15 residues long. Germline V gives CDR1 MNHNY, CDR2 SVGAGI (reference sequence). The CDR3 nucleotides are TGTGCCAGCAGTGTCCGGGCCAGGGATAATTCACCCCTCCACTTT. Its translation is CASSVRARDNSPLHF.

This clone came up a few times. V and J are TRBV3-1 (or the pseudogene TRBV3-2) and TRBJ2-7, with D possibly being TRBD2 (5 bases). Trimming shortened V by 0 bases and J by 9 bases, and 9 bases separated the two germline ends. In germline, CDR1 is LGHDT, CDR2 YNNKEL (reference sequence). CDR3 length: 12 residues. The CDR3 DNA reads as TGTGCCAGCAGCCAAGATACCCGGGGGCAGTACTTC. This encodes CASSQDTRGQYF.

CDR3 amino acids: CASSSLGLPGVNEQFF. As DNA, the CDR3 is TGTGCCAGCAGTTCCTTAGGACTCCCGGGGGTCAATGAGCAGTTCTTC. The chain joins TRBV28 to TRBJ2-1; a weak D match, TRBD2 (6 bases). Germline lookup yields CDR1 MDHEN and CDR2 SYDVKM. V lost 4 bases and J 6 bases, leaving 19 bases between the germline ends. The CDR3 consists of 16 residues. Full variable domain (outside the CDR3, taken from reference TRBV28 and TRBJ2-1): DVKVTQSSRYLVKRTGEKVFLECVQDMDHENMFWYRQDPGLGLRLIYFSYDVKMKEKGDIPEGYSVSREKKERFSLILESASTNQTSMYLCASSSLGLPGVNEQFFGPGTRLTVL.

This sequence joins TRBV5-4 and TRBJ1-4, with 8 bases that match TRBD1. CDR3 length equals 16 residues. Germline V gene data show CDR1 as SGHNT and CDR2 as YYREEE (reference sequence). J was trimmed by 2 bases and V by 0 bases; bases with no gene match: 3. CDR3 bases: TGTGCCAGCAGCTTGGGGCAGGGGGCGACTAATGAAAAACTGTTTTTT. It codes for CASSLGQGATNEKLFF.

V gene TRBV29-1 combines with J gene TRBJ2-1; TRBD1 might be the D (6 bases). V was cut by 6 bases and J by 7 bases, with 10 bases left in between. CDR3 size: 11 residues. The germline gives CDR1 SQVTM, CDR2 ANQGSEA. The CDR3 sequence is CSVAQGNEQFF. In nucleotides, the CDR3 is TGCAGCGTCGCACAGGGAAATGAGCAGTTCTTC.

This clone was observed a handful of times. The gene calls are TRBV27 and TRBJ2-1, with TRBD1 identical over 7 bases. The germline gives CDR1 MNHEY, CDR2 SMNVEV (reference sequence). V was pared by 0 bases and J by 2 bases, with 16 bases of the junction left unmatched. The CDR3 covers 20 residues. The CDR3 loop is CASSLSIGRLRGRAYNEQFF. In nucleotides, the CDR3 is TGTGCCAGCAGTTTATCGATAGGTCGATTGAGGGGGCGGGCCTACAATGAGCAGTTCTTC.

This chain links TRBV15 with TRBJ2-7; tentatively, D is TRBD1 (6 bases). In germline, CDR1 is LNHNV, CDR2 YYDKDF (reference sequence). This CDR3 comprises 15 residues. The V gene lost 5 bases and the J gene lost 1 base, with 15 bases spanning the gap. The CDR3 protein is CATSDPGHLSYEQYF. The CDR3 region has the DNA TGTGCCACCAGCGATCCGGGACACCTTTCCTACGAGCAGTACTTC.

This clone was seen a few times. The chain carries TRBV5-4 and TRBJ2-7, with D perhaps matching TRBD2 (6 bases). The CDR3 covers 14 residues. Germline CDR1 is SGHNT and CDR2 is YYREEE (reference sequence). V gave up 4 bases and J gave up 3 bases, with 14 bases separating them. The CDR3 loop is CASSPIPGDYEQYF. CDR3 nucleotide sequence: TGTGCCAGCAGCCCTATCCCGGGGGACTACGAGCAGTACTTC. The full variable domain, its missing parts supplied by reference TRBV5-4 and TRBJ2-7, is ETGVTQSPTHLIKTRGQQVTLRCSSQSGHNTVSWYQQALGQGPQFIFQYYREEENGRGNFPPRFSGLQFPNYSSELNVNALELDDSALYLCASSPIPGDYEQYFGPGTRLTVT.

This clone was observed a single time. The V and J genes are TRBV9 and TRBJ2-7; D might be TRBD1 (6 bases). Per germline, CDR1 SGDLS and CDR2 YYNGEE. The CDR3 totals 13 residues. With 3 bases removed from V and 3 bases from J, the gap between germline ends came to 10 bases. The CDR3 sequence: CASSEGDGYEQYF. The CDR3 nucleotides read TGTGCCAGCAGCGAGGGGGATGGCTACGAGCAGTACTTC.

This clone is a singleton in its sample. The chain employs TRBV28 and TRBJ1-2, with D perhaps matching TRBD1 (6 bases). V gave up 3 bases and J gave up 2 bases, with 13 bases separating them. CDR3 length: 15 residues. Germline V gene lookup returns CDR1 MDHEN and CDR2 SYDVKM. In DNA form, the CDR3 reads TGTGCCAGCAGTTTTGGGGGACAACTCAACTATGGCTACACCTTC. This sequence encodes CASSFGGQLNYGYTF.

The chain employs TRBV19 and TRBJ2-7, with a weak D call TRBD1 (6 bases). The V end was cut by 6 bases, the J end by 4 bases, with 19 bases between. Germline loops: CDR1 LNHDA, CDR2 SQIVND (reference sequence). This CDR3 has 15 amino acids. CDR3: CASSRTSDRTYEQYF. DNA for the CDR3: TGTGCCAGTAGCCGGACCTCGGACAGAACTTACGAGCAGTACTTC. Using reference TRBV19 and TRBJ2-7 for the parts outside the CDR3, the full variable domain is DGGITQSPKYLFRKEGQNVTLSCEQNLNHDAMYWYRQDPGQGLRLIYYSQIVNDFQKGDIAEGYSVSREKKESFPLTVTSAQKNPTAFYLCASSRTSDRTYEQYFGPGTRLTVT.

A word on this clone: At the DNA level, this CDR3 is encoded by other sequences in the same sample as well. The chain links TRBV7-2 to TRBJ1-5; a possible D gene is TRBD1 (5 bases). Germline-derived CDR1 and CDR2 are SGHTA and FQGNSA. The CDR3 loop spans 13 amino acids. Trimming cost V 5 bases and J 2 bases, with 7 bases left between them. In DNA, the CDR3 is TGTGCCAGCAGCGGACAAGGCAATCAGCCCCAGCATTTT. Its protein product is CASSGQGNQPQHF.

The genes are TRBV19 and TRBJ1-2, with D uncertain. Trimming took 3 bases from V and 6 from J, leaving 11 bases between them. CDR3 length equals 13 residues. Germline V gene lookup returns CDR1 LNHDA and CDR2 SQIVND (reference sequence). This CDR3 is CASSIGPMDGYTF. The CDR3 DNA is TGTGCCAGTAGTATTGGCCCAATGGATGGCTACACCTTC. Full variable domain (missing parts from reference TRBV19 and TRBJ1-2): DGGITQSPKYLFRKEGQNVTLSCEQNLNHDAMYWYRQDPGQGLRLIYYSQIVNDFQKGDIAEGYSVSREKKESFPLTVTSAQKNPTAFYLCASSIGPMDGYTFGSGTRLTVV.

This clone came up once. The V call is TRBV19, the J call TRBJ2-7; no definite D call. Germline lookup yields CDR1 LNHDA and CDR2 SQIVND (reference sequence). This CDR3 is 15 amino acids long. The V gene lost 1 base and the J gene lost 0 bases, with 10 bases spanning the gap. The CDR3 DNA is TGTGCCAGTAGTATAGTTCACCGGAGCTCCTACGAGCAGTACTTC. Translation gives CASSIVHRSSYEQYF.

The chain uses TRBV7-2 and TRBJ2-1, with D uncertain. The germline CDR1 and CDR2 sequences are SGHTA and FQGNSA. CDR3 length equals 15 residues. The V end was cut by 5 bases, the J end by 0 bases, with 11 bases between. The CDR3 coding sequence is TGTGCCAGCAGCCAGGCAGGCGACTCCTACAATGAGCAGTTCTTC. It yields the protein CASSQAGDSYNEQFF. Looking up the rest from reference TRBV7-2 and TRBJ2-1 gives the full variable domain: GAGVSQSPSNKVTEKGKDVELRCDPISGHTALYWYRQSLGQGLEFLIYFQGNSAPDKSGLPSDRFSAERTGGSVSTLTIQRTQQEDSAVYLCASSQAGDSYNEQFFGPGTRLTVL.

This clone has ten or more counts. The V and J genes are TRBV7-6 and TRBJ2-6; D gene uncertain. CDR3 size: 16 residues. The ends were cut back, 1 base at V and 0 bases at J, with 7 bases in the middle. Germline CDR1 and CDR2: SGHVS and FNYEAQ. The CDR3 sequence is CASSLGAASGANVLTF. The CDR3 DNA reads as TGTGCCAGCAGCTTAGGGGCTGCCTCTGGGGCCAACGTCCTGACTTTC.